The 8 T cell receptor beta chains listed next were all sequenced from one sample in a study of T-cell memory formation after mild COVID-19. TCRdb reanalysed the 5' RACE reads using MiXCR and keeps one entry per CDR3 protein. The data hold 250,000 or so distinct CDR3 sequences, with roughly 18% observed a single time. Sequenced input: PBMCs or a T cell subset sorted from them (not recorded which). These TCRs come from a man aged 18 to 29 who had mild COVID-19 (a few samples of this study predate the infection). Cell type and time point are not known.

For the CDR3, the DNA is TGTGCCAGCAGCTTACGGGGGGCTGGCTACACCTTC. Translating it yields CASSLRGAGYTF. V is TRBV7-9 and J is TRBJ1-2; the D gene is possibly TRBD1 (6 bases). Germline V lookup: CDR1 SEHNR, CDR2 FQNEAQ (reference sequence). Trimming pared 2 bases from V and 7 bases from J, leaving 8 bases between. The CDR3 is made up of 12 amino acids.

A few counts support this clonotype. The chain links TRBV10-3 to TRBJ2-1; possible D gene TRBD2, 5 bases. Germline CDR1 and CDR2: ENHRY and SYGVKD. V lost 0 bases to trimming and J lost 9 bases, with 18 bases between them. The CDR3 is 16 residues long. CDR3 protein: CAISESKRDRPAEQFF. The CDR3 DNA reads TGTGCCATCAGTGAGTCGAAACGGGATCGGCCGGCTGAGCAGTTCTTC.

The chain has TRBV6-2 or TRBV6-3 and TRBJ1-5; D unclear. Trimming shortened V by 2 bases and J by 2 bases, and 13 bases separated the two germline ends. Germline loops: CDR1 MNHEY, CDR2 SVGEGT. This CDR3 comprises 16 residues. The CDR3 DNA sequence: TGTGCCAGCAGTTACCTTCCGGGGAGCGGCAATCAGCCCCAGCATTTT. Protein sequence: CASSYLPGSGNQPQHF.

The chain has TRBV7-6 and TRBJ2-3; D is perhaps TRBD2 (7 bases). The CDR3 has 16 amino acids. Trimming pared 6 bases from V and 2 bases from J, leaving 18 bases between. Germline-derived CDR1 and CDR2 are SGHVS and FNYEAQ. The CDR3: CASSSPGGGLTDTQYF. The CDR3 DNA sequence: TGTGCCAGCAGTTCCCCGGGGGGCGGGCTCACAGATACGCAGTATTTT.

The chain employs TRBV3-1 and TRBJ2-7; a weak D match, TRBD1 (5 bases). The V and J ends lost 10 bases and 2 bases respectively, with 18 bases between them. Looked up from germline, CDR1 is LGHDT and CDR2 is YNNKEL (reference sequence). The CDR3 extends over 14 amino acids. The CDR3 is CAIPIQGSPYEQYF. DNA of the CDR3: TGTGCCATCCCGATTCAGGGTAGCCCCTACGAGCAGTACTTC.

This sequence joins TRBV7-2 and TRBJ2-3, with TRBD2 identical over 8 bases. This CDR3 spans 16 amino acids. J gave up 4 bases and V 5 bases, and 11 bases lay outside the gene matches. CDR1 SGHTA and CDR2 FQGNSA come from the germline V gene. The CDR3 DNA is TGTGCCAGCAGCCTCTACCGACTAGCGACAGCAGATACGCAGTATTTT. This codes for CASSLYRLATADTQYF.

The rearrangement links TRBV15 to TRBJ1-2; D call uncertain. Germline V gives CDR1 LNHNV, CDR2 YYDKDF (reference sequence). V dropped 4 bases and J dropped 3 bases, with 9 bases sitting between them. The CDR3 sequence is 13 residues long. CDR3 DNA: TGTGCCACCAGCACAGATCTTCACTATGGCTACACCTTC. This translates into CATSTDLHYGYTF. Looking up the rest from reference TRBV15 and TRBJ1-2 gives the full variable domain: DAMVIQNPRYQVTQFGKPVTLSCSQTLNHNVMYWYQQKSSQAPKLLFHYYDKDFNNEADTPDNFQSRRPNTSFCFLDIRSPGLGDTAMYLCATSTDLHYGYTFGSGTRLTVV.

There are a few counts of this clonotype. The rearrangement joins TRBV7-3 to TRBJ2-2; 9 positions match TRBD1. CDR1 and CDR2 from the germline V gene are SGHTA and FQGTGA. There are 13 residues in the CDR3. V gave up 5 bases and J gave up 8 bases; unmatched junction bases: 3. The CDR3 region has the DNA TGTGCCAGCAGCCCGGGACAGGGAGGGGAGCTGTTTTTT. Its translation is CASSPGQGGELFF.